A selection of T cell receptor beta chains follows, all from one sample in a study of Graves' ophthalmopathy and Graves' hyperthyroidism. TCRdb itself ran the multiplex PCR reads through MiXCR, one entry per CDR3 protein. The sample holds about 700,000 distinct CDR3 sequences, about 44% seen once. Material: peripheral blood. These receptors came from an adult man with Graves' ophthalmopathy. The CDR3 runs from the conserved cysteine through the conserved F or W. D genes are given only for firm matches. Clone size is given for some rows only: seen once, a few or many times, or a class if the clone is expanded.

V	J	size	D	CDR3
TRBV7-2	TRBJ2-5	NA	NA	CASSLWEKSEAQYF
TRBV19	TRBJ2-2	NA	NA	CASSRSGLPGTGELFF
TRBV7-2	TRBJ1-2	many	NA	CASSQLTSSGYTF
TRBV6-5	TRBJ1-5	many	NA	CASSNDRPNQPQHF
TRBV29-1	TRBJ2-5	NA	TRBD1	CSAQGAVQETQYF
TRBV19	TRBJ2-2	NA	TRBD2	CASSIGTSNTGELFF
TRBV2	TRBJ2-5	NA	TRBD2	CASSPGTSGKRKETQYF
TRBV10-3	TRBJ1-5	NA	TRBD1	CAPGGQFANQPQHF
TRBV7-2	TRBJ2-5	many	NA	CASRPGERRTQYF
TRBV2	TRBJ1-2	NA	NA	CASSQTGAGANYGYTF
TRBV2	TRBJ1-2	many	NA	CASSAASGDGYTF
TRBV5-1	TRBJ2-5	many	NA	CASTVTGSQETQYF
TRBV7-8	TRBJ2-3	NA	NA	CASSLGLRGSTDTQYF
TRBV29-1	TRBJ2-2	few	TRBD2	CSVTGGRNTGELFF